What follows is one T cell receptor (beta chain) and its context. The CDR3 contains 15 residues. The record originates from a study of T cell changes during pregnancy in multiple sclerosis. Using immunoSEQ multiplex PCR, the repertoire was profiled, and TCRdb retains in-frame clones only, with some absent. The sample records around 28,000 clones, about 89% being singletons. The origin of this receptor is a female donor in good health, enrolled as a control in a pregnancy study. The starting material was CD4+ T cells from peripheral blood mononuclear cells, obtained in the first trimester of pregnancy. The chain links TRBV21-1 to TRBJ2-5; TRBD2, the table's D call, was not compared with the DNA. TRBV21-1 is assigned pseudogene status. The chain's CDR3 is CASSKARGIGETQYF. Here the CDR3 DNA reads TGTGCCAGCAGCAAAGCGCGAGGAATCGGAGAGACCCAGTACTTC.